This T cell receptor (beta chain) was identified during a study of beta chain features in type 1 diabetes (dated by TCRdb to about 2018). For the wider study: Mean age, gender distribution, total cell number and subset yield were not different between patients and healthy donors. A total of 100 million to 140 million sorted cells were examined across all samples, and the number of cells per subset was strongly correlated with RNA yield. In the study, TCRB repertoires of sorted circulating CD4+ T cell subsets from recently diagnosed type 1 diabetes patients were compared with those of matched healthy donors. Naive and central memory subsets were obtained from all 30 or so donors, but regulatory and stem cell-like memory subsets were isolated from only 8 patients and roughly 8 healthy donors. The full study reports these points: Because small numbers of individuals were included in the HLA sub-analyses, any influence of HLA type on TCRB rearrangement was left unresolved. Shorter templates might have been favored by PCR, but patient and control samples were amplified and corrected together, so both groups would have been affected equally by any skew. A moderate but significant shortening of TCRB CDR3 length was observed in type 1 diabetes patients in all four CD4+ subsets. At VDJ recombination sites, type 1 diabetes patients had fewer insertions and more deleted nucleotides, which implies abnormalities in thymic rearrangement. Because cDNA rather than genomic DNA was sequenced, highly expressing activated cells could have been over-represented, although no difference in activation and CD3 levels was found between groups. Naive, central memory and regulatory TCRB repertoires appeared to be more alike among patients than among healthy donors.

The germline V gene (reference sequence) specifies LNHDA as CDR1 and SQIVND as CDR2. Germline trimming: 5 bases from V, 7 bases from J; junction bases outside gene matches: 7. The CDR3 has 15 amino acids, counting the end cysteine and phenylalanine. Solely the CDR3 DNA is kept, with 45 bases framed from the first base. This clone was detected only a few times. Its antigen remains undetermined. Per-nucleotide qualities are absent, and no much larger clonotype sits a single base away. The High Capacity cDNA Reverse Transcription Kit was used to reverse transcribe all of the isolated RNA, meaning that expressed TCRB transcripts were what got sequenced. Naive, central memory and regulatory T cell samples underwent deep immunoSEQ sequencing, averaging around 3.6 million total reads per sample. Sorted cells were lysed in RLT buffer and RNA was extracted with DNase-treated RNeasy Micro or Mini kits, depending on cell number. To prevent cross-contamination, each cell subset was processed individually, whereas patient and healthy donor samples were processed jointly. The immunoSEQ multiplex PCR was used to amplify TCRB sequences from cDNA, generating 87-bp fragments that spanned the CDR3 region. The amplicons were sequenced using the Illumina HiSeq platform. The original pipeline was this. Synthetic template baselines were used to correct PCR bias computationally, reads within Hamming distance 2 were collapsed, and singletons that could not be merged were discarded. Reads were aligned to IMGT to assign V, D and J genes, CDR3 length, and insertions or deletions at six rearrangement sites. Within each subset, clonotype counts were normalized to sorted cell number, after which true diversity and Gini coefficients were computed with the tcR R package. Repertoire sharing was quantified using the overlap coefficient calculated on TCRB nucleotide sequences. TCRdb limited this immuneACCESS table to in-frame rearrangements with V and J called. A share of clones is missing; checked studies link under half to unresolved V genes, and the rest is unexplained. The V and J calls and the clone size are those of that table, but D and trimming were determined from the DNA. For this sample there are about 140,000 clones; 6.9% appear just once. The ten largest clones represent roughly 1.4% of the sample.

Each donor gave one peripheral blood draw, approximately 100 mL on average, collected into heparinised tubes. Using a panel that included CD45RO, CCR7, CD25, CD127, CD95 and CD27, naive, central memory, regulatory and stem cell-like memory CD4+ T cells were sorted on a BD FACSAria II. Every sorted population had a purity above 95%. Right away, PBMCs were isolated by Lymphoprep density gradient centrifugation and were stained directly, with no culture step. Samples were stained and sorted in pairs, with one healthy donor and one patient per experiment, so that batch effects were minimized. The sequenced sample was central memory CD4+ T cells from blood. Here the chain combines TRBV19 and TRBJ2-5; TRBD2 lines up with 13 middle nucleotides. The TCR sequence derives from a woman between 25 and 40 years old in good health. The bases read TGTGCCAGTAGTCCCCGACTAGCGGGAGGAGGGACCCAGTACTTC. Its protein product is CASSPRLAGGGTQYF. Reference TRBV19 and TRBJ2-5 genes cover what lies past the CDR3, so the full variable domain is DGGITQSPKYLFRKEGQNVTLSCEQNLNHDAMYWYRQDPGQGLRLIYYSQIVNDFQKGDIAEGYSVSREKKESFPLTVTSAQKNPTAFYLCASSPRLAGGGTQYFGPGTRLLVL.